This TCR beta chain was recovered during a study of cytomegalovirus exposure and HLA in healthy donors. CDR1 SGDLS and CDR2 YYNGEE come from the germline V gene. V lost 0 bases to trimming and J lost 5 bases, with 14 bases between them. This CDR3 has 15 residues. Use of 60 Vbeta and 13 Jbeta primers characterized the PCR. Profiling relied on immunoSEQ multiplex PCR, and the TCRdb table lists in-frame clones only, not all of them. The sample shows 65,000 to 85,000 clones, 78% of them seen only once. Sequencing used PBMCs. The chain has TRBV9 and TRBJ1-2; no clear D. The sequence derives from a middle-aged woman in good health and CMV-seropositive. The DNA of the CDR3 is TGTGCCAGCAGCGTAGCCAGCAGCGAGAGGTATGGCTACACCTTC. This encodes CASSVASSERYGYTF.